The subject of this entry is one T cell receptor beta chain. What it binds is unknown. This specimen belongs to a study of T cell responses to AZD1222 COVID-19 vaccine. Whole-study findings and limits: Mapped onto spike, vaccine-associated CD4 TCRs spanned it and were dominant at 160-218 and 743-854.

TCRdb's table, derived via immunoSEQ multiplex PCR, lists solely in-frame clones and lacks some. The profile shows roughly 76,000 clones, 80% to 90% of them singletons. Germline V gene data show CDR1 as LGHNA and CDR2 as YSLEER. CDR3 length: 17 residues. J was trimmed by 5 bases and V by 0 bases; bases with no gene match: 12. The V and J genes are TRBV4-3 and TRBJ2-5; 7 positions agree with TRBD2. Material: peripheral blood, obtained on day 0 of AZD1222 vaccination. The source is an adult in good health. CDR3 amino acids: CASSQEGGPWAVETQYF. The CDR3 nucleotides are TGCGCCAGCAGCCAAGAGGGAGGGCCTTGGGCCGTGGAGACCCAGTACTTC.